These T cell receptor beta chains were read from a single sample in a study of cytomegalovirus exposure and HLA in healthy donors. Clones were read by immunoSEQ multiplex PCR, and TCRdb kept only the in-frame ones, dropping some. The sample includes some 87,000 clones, around 70% of them seen just once. Sequencing input: PBMCs. Receptors originate from a woman in her forties or fifties in good health and CMV-seropositive. Each CDR3 is given with its conserved first and last residue. D genes are given only for firm matches. A clone size is listed for some rows: how often the clone was seen (once, few, many), or a class if it is expanded.

D	size	V	J	CDR3	DNA
NA	NA	TRBV19	TRBJ1-4	CASSIAPGNDEKLFF	TGTGCCAGTAGTATAGCCCCAGGGAACGATGAAAAACTGTTTTTT
TRBD2	NA	TRBV12-5	TRBJ2-7	CASGSGGGSEQYF	TGTGCTAGTGGTTCCGGGGGGGGCTCCGAGCAGTACTTC
TRBD1	NA	TRBV4-2	TRBJ2-7	CASSLGDSAYEQYF	TGTGCCAGCAGCCTGGGGGACAGTGCTTACGAGCAGTACTTC
NA	NA	TRBV27	TRBJ1-1	CASSSLKGFDRVLNTEAFF	TGTGCCAGCAGTTCCCTAAAGGGGTTTGACCGGGTTTTGAACACTGAAGCTTTCTTT
NA	NA	TRBV2	TRBJ1-1	CASSGLRDTEAFF	TGTGCCAGCAGTGGACTCCGGGACACTGAAGCTTTCTTT
NA	NA	TRBV5-1	TRBJ2-7	CASSLSGPPAYEQYF	TGCGCCAGCAGCTTGTCAGGGCCCCCAGCCTACGAGCAGTACTTC
TRBD1	NA	TRBV19	TRBJ1-2	CASSNGQGLGGYTF	TGTGCCAGTAGCAATGGACAGGGGTTGGGCGGCTACACCTTC
TRBD2	NA	TRBV14	TRBJ2-2	CASSQDPPGLARNTGELFF	TGTGCCAGCAGCCAAGACCCGCCGGGACTAGCGCGAAACACCGGGGAGCTGTTTTTT
NA	NA	TRBV6-5	TRBJ2-2	CASSYRAGLNTGELFF	TGTGCCAGCAGTTACAGGGCGGGGCTGAACACCGGGGAGCTGTTTTTT
NA	NA	TRBV20-1	TRBJ2-5	CSAGQAETQYF	TGCAGTGCGGGTCAGGCGGAGACCCAGTACTTC
TRBD2	few	TRBV15	TRBJ2-1	CATSRDKGLAGNEQFF	TGTGCCACCAGCAGAGATAAAGGACTAGCCGGGAATGAGCAGTTCTTC
NA	few	TRBV19	TRBJ2-2	CASSLSGAGELFF	TGTGCCAGTAGTCTTTCGGGGGCCGGGGAGCTGTTTTTT
TRBD1	few	TRBV28	TRBJ2-2	CASILTGVNTGELFF	TGTGCCAGCATCTTAACAGGGGTCAACACCGGGGAGCTGTTTTTT
TRBD2	NA	TRBV7-2	TRBJ2-1	CASSPQLAGGGNEQFF	TGTGCCAGCAGCCCCCAACTAGCGGGAGGGGGTAATGAGCAGTTCTTC
NA	once	TRBV7-8	TRBJ1-3	CASSLGGRRNTIYF	TGTGCCAGCAGCTTAGGGGGCCGGAGAAACACCATATATTTT
TRBD1	NA	TRBV27	TRBJ2-7	CASSSAAYRGTDEQYF	TGTGCCAGCAGTTCCGCGGCTTACAGGGGCACGGACGAGCAGTACTTC